This entry features one T cell receptor beta chain sequence. Its antigen remains unidentified. The record originates from a study of cytomegalovirus exposure and HLA in healthy donors. Measured with immunoSEQ multiplex PCR; TCRdb has only the in-frame clones, and not every one. This sample has some 140,000 clones; 80% to 90% occur once, and the top ten carry about 22%. V shed 5 bases, J shed 6 bases, and the junction held 12 bases outside the gene matches. Germline values: CDR1 LNHDA, CDR2 SQIVND (reference sequence). The CDR3 extends over 15 amino acids. Study-wide results and limits: Generally TCR sequences proved uncommon, though certain public TCRs appeared in numerous donors. The authors listed over 150 TCR beta chains as cytomegalovirus-associated. Cytomegalovirus status was reportedly diagnosed by the classifier with high specificity and sensitivity.

This chain joins TRBV19 and TRBJ1-2; TRBD1 matches at 7 bases. Sequenced material: PBMCs. The clonotype was recovered from a man between 18 and 29 years old in good health and CMV-seropositive. CDR3 region: CASSFSVTGRDGYTF. In DNA form, the CDR3 reads TGTGCCAGTAGTTTTTCAGTGACAGGGCGTGATGGCTACACCTTC.